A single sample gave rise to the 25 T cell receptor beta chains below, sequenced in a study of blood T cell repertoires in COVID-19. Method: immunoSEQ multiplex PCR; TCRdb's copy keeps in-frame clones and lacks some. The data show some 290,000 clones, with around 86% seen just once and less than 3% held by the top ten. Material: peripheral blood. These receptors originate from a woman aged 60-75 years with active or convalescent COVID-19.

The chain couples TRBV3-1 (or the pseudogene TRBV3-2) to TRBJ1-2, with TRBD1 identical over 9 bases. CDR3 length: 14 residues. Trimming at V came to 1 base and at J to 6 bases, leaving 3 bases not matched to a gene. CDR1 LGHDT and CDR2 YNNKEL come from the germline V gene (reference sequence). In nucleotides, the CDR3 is TGTGCCAGCAGCCAAGCCGGGACAGGGAATGGCTACACCTTC. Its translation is CASSQAGTGNGYTF.

The CDR3 DNA reads as TGTGCCAGCAGGTCGACTAGCGGGGCCCACAATGAGCAGTTCTTC. This codes for CASRSTSGAHNEQFF. V usage is TRBV7-2 and J usage is TRBJ2-1, with TRBD2 matching 11 bases. Trimming took 6 bases from V and 5 from J; bases not matched to a gene: 6. In germline, CDR1 is SGHTA, CDR2 FQGNSA. This CDR3 has 15 amino acids.

The CDR3 DNA sequence: TGTGCCAGCAGTTTAGGGGACAGAGCCTCCTACGAGCAGTACTTC. It translates to CASSLGDRASYEQYF. V usage is TRBV27 and J usage is TRBJ2-7, with 7 positions matching TRBD1. Germline V gene lookup returns CDR1 MNHEY and CDR2 SMNVEV (reference sequence). The CDR3 length is 15 residues. V dropped 2 bases and J dropped 0; count of bases not matched to a gene: 4.

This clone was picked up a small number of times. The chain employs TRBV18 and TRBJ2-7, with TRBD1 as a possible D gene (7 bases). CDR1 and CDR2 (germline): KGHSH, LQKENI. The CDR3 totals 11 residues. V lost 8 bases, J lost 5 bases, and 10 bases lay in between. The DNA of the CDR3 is TGTGCCAGCCAGGGGGGAGACGAGCAGTACTTC. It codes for CASQGGDEQYF.

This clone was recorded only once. For the CDR3, the DNA is TGTGCCAGCAGCTGGGGACAGGGGGCGGGGGGTAGGACTGAAGCTTTCTTT. This codes for CASSWGQGAGGRTEAFF. This chain uses TRBV5-4 with TRBJ1-1; 12 nucleotides agree with TRBD1. CDR1 and CDR2 from the germline V gene are SGHNT and YYREEE (reference sequence). The junction had 11 bases not matched to a gene; V was cut back by 3 bases and J by 5 bases. The CDR3 is made up of 17 amino acids.

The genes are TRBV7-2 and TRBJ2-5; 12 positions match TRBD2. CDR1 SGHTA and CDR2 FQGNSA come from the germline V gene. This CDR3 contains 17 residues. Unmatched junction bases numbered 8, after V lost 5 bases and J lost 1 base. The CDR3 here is CASSPPLAGGPQETQYF. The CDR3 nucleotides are TGTGCCAGCAGCCCCCCTCTAGCGGGGGGGCCCCAAGAGACCCAGTACTTC.

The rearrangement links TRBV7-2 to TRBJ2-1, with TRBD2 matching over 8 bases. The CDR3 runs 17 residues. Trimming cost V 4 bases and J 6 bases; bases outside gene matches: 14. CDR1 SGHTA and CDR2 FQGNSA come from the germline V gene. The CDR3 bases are TGTGCCAGCAGCTCCCTTTCCGCGGGGGGAATGGGCAATGAGCAGTTCTTC. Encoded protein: CASSSLSAGGMGNEQFF.

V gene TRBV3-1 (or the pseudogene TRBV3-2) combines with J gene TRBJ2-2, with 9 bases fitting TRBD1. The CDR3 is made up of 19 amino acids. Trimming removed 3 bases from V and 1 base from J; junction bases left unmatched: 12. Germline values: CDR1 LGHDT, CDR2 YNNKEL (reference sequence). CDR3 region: CASSQGTLDRGRNTGELFF. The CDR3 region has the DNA TGTGCCAGCAGCCAGGGGACCTTGGACAGGGGCAGGAACACCGGGGAGCTGTTTTTT.

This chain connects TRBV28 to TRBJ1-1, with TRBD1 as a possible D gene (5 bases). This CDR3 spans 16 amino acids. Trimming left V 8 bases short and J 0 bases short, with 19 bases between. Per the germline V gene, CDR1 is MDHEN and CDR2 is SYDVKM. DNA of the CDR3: TGTGCCAGCGCACGCCCGGGACTGCTCATGAACACTGAAGCTTTCTTT. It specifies CASARPGLLMNTEAFF.

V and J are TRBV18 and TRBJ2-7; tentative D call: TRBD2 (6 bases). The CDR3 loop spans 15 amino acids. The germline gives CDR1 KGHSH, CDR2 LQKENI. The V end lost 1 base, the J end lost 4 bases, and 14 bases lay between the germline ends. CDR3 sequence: CASSPRRGTAYEQYF. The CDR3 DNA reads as TGTGCCAGCTCACCACGGCGGGGAACCGCTTACGAGCAGTACTTC. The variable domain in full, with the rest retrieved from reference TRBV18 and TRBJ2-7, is NAGVMQNPRHLVRRRGQEARLRCSPMKGHSHVYWYRQLPEEGLKFMVYLQKENIIDESGMPKERFSAEFPKEGPSILRIQQVVRGDSAAYFCASSPRRGTAYEQYFGPGTRLTVT.

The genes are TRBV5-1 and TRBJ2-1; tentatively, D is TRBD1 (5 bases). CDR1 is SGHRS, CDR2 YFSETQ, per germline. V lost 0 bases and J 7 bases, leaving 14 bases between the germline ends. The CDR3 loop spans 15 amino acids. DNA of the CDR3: TGCGCCAGCAGCTTGGGGACACCTCAAGGAAATGAGCAGTTCTTC. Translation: CASSLGTPQGNEQFF. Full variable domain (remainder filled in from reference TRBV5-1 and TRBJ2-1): KAGVTQTPRYLIKTRGQQVTLSCSPISGHRSVSWYQQTPGQGLQFLFEYFSETQRNKGNFPGRFSGRQFSNSRSEMNVSTLELGDSALYLCASSLGTPQGNEQFFGPGTRLTVL.

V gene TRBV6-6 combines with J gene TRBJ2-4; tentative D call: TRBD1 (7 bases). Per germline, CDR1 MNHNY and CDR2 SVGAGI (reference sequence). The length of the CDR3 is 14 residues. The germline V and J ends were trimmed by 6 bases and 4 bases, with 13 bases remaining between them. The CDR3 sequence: CASSQAGGKNIQYF. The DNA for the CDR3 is TGTGCCAGCAGCCAAGCAGGGGGGAAAAACATTCAGTACTTC.

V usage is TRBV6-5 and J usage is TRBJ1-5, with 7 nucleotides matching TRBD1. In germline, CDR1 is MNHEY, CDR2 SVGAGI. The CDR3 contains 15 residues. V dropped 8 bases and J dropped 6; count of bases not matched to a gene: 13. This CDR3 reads CASAFIDRAPQPQHF. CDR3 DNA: TGTGCCAGCGCTTTTATCGACAGGGCCCCTCAGCCCCAGCATTTT.

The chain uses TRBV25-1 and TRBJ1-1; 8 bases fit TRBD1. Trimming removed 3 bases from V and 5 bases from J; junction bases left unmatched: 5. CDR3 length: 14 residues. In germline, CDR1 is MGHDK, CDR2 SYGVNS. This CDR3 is CASSELDRGTEAFF. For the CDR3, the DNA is TGTGCCAGCAGTGAGCTAGACAGGGGAACTGAAGCTTTCTTT.

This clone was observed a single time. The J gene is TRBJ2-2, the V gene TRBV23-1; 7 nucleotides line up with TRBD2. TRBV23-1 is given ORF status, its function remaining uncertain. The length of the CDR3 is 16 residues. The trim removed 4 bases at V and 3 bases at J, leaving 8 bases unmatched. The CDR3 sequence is CASSPETSPDTGELFF. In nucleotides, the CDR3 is TGCGCCAGCAGTCCCGAGACTAGCCCGGACACCGGGGAGCTGTTTTTT.

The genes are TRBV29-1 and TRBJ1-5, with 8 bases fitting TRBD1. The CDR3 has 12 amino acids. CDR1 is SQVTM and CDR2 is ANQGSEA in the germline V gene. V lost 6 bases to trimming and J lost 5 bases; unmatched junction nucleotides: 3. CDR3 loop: CSVQGADQPQHF. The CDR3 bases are TGCAGCGTCCAGGGGGCCGATCAGCCCCAGCATTTT.

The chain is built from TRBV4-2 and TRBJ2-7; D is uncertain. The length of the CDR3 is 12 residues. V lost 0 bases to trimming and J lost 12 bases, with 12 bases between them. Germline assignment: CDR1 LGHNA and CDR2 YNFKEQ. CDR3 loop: CASSQDGPLAYF. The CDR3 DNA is TGTGCCAGCAGCCAAGATGGGCCACTCGCGTACTTC.

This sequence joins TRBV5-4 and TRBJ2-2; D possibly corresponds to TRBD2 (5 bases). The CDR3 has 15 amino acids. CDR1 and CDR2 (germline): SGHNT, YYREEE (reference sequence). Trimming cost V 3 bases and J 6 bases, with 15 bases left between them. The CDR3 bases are TGTGCCAGCAGCTCGTCGGCGGCGGGCCCCGGGGAGCTGTTTTTT. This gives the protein CASSSSAAGPGELFF. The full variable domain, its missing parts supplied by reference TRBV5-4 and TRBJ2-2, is ETGVTQSPTHLIKTRGQQVTLRCSSQSGHNTVSWYQQALGQGPQFIFQYYREEENGRGNFPPRFSGLQFPNYSSELNVNALELDDSALYLCASSSSAAGPGELFFGEGSRLTVL.

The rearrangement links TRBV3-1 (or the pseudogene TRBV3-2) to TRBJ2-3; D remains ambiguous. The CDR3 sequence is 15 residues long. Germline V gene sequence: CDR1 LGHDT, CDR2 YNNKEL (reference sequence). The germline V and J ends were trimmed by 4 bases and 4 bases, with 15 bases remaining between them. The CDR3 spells CASSRTKGTADTQYF. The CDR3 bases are TGTGCCAGCAGCCGAACGAAAGGAACAGCAGATACGCAGTATTTT.

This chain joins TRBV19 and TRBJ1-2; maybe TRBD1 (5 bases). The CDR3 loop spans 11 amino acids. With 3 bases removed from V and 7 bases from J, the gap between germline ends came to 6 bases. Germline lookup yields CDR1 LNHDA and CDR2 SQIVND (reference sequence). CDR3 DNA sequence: TGTGCCAGTAGTATCGGGGGTGGCTACACCTTC. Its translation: CASSIGGGYTF.

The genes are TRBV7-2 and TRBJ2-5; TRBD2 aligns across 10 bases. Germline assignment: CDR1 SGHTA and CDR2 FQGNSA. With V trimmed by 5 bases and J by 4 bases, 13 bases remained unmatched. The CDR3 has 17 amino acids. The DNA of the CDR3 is TGTGCCAGCAGCCGCGGCAGCGGGGGGGTCGTCAGAGAGACCCAGTACTTC. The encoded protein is CASSRGSGGVVRETQYF. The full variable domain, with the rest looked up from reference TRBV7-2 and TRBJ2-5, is GAGVSQSPSNKVTEKGKDVELRCDPISGHTALYWYRQSLGQGLEFLIYFQGNSAPDKSGLPSDRFSAERTGGSVSTLTIQRTQQEDSAVYLCASSRGSGGVVRETQYFGPGTRLLVL.

DNA for the CDR3: TGTGCCAGCAGCTTCGGACAGGCCATCTATGGCTACACCTTC. This encodes CASSFGQAIYGYTF. The rearrangement links TRBV11-2 to TRBJ1-2; 7 positions match TRBD1. V trimming: 3 bases; J trimming: 4 bases; junction bases outside the gene matches: 5. Germline V lookup: CDR1 SGHAT, CDR2 FQNNGV. This CDR3 has 14 residues.

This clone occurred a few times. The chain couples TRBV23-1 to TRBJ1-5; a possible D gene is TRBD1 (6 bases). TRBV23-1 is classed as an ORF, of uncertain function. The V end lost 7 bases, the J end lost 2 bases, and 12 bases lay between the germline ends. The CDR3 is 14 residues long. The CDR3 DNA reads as TGCGCCAGCAAGTACAGGGTGGGCAATCAGCCCCAGCATTTT. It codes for CASKYRVGNQPQHF.

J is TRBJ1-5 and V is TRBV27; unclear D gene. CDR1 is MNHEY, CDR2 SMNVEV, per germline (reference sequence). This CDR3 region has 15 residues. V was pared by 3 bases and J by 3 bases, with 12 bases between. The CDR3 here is CASSFGPQDNQPQHF. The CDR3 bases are TGTGCCAGCAGTTTTGGGCCGCAGGACAATCAGCCCCAGCATTTT.

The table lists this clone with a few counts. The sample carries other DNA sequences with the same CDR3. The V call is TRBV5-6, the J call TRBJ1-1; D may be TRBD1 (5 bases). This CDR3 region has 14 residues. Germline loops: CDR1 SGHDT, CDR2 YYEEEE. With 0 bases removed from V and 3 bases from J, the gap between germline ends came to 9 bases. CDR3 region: CASSLAGQDTEAFF. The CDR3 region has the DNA TGTGCCAGCAGCTTGGCAGGGCAGGACACTGAAGCTTTCTTT. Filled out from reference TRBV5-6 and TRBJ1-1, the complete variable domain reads DAGVTQSPTHLIKTRGQQVTLRCSPKSGHDTVSWYQQALGQGPQFIFQYYEEEERQRGNFPDRFSGHQFPNYSSELNVNALLLGDSALYLCASSLAGQDTEAFFGQGTRLTVV.